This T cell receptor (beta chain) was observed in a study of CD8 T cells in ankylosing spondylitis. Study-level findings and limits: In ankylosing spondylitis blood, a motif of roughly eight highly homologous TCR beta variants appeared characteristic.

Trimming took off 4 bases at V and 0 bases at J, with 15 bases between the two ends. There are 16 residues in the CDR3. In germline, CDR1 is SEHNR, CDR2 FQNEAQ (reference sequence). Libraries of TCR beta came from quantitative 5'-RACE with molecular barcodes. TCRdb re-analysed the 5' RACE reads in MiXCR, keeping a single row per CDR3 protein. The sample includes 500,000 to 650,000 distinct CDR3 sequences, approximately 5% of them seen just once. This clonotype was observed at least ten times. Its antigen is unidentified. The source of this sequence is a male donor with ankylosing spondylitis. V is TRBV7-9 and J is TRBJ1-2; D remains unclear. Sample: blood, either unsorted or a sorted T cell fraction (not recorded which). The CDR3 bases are TGTGCCAGCAGCTCCACCCGGTCAGGCTCTAACTATGGCTACACCTTC. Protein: CASSSTRSGSNYGYTF.